The text below deals with one TCR beta chain. There is no known antigen for this receptor. No qualities accompany the bases; no much larger clone lies one base away. This entry comes from a study of T cell responses to AZD1222 COVID-19 vaccine (dated by TCRdb to about 2021). Regarding the study in general: A total of more than 230 trial participants underwent TCR sequencing, of whom some 210 received two doses of AZD1222 and some 25 received two doses of the MenACWY control vaccine. Enrollment into the trials was organized by age into subgroups of 18-55, 56-69 and 70-plus years, and those subgroups contained approximately 160, 26 and 62 TCR-sequenced participants, respectively.

The time point label corresponds to: about 28 days (+/-7) after the second vaccine dose. AZD1222 recipients given second doses at about 4 weeks or at about 12 weeks were pooled, since spike-specific TCR depth and breadth were not found to differ between the two schedules. Samples from vaccinated people were obtained from the UK trials COV001 and COV002, which included a single-blind randomized controlled phase 2/3 trial of AZD1222 (ChAdOx1 nCoV-19) in healthy adults. For TCRbeta chain sequencing, PBMC samples were collected from trial participants at day 0 and at day 28 after the second dose. Study-level results and caveats: A significant rise in spike-specific TCR breadth and depth was observed after two AZD1222 doses relative to day 0 and relative to MenACWY recipients. Reportedly, almost half of the unique spike-specific TCRs recognized epitopes lying outside the regions that are mutated in the B.1.351 and B.1.1.7 variants. Conclusions about previously exposed vaccinees were limited because only a handful of AZD1222 recipients were SARS-CoV-2 seropositive at baseline. The 56-69-year group was small, and its depth increase did not reach significance, likely because of low power. Vaccine-associated CD4 TCRs spanned the whole spike protein, with dominant responses in regions 160-218 and 743-854. No day 14 peak-response samples were available, so repertoires were characterized only after the peak T cell response. Participants were mostly white British, with more females than males. The authors suggested clonal diversity may have been underestimated.

The CDR3 starts with the cysteine, ends with the phenylalanine, and has 16 residues. Only the CDR3 region is kept as DNA, spanning 48 bases read in frame from base 1. Via the germline V gene, CDR1 is MGHRA and CDR2 YSYEKL. A distance of 11 bases separates the germline ends of V and J, which lose 3 bases and 0 bases respectively. The CDR3 regions of human TCRbeta chains were subjected to immunosequencing. The source study handled its data this way. Repertoire TCRs were checked for matches against a reference library of SARS-CoV-2-specific TCRs that had been generated using the MIRA antigen-specificity platform. Breadth was defined as the fraction of unique TCRs that were SARS-CoV-2-associated, and depth was defined as the fraction of total T cells that were SARS-CoV-2-associated. Using the MIRA data, each spike-specific TCR was mapped to the spike region that the TCR reacts to and placed in a CD4 or CD8 class. Log10-transformed breadth and depth values were compared by one-way ANOVA with Sidak's multiple comparisons tests. Imported from immuneACCESS, the table was reduced by TCRdb to in-frame sequences with V and J called. These copies leave out some clones; in studies compared against another copy, an unresolved V gene accounts for under half, and the cause of the remainder is not known. The D gene and trimming were derived from the DNA, and the V and J assignments and clone size from that table. This sample has fewer than 90,000 clones in its table, and 70% to 90% of those were observed once. Of the sample, approximately 5% falls within the top ten clones.

The sequencing here drew on peripheral blood, taken 28 days after the second AZD1222 dose. The receptor's source is an adult who received the AZD1222 COVID-19 vaccine. The chain is encoded by TRBV4-1 joined to TRBJ2-2; TRBD2 might be the D gene, on 6 matching bases. Read as DNA, the sequence is TGCGCCAGCAGCCACGTGGGACTCACGAACACCGGGGAGCTGTTTTTT. It translates as CASSHVGLTNTGELFF.